Listed below are T cell receptor beta chains from one sample, sequenced in a study of cytomegalovirus exposure and HLA in healthy donors. Using immunoSEQ multiplex PCR, the repertoire was profiled, and TCRdb retains in-frame clones only, with some absent. The sample has 190,000 or so clones, 80% to 90% seen once; the top ten hold over 10%. What was sequenced was PBMCs. The receptors originated from a woman aged 30 to 39 in good health and CMV-seropositive. Each CDR3 is given with its conserved first and last residue. Each record gives: J gene, V gene, clone size, D gene, CDR3 length, CDR3 protein, CDR3 DNA. A D gene is named only where the DNA matches it firmly. Not every row has a clone size; where given, it reads once, few, many or a size class.

j_gene: TRBJ2-7
v_gene: TRBV6-5
abundance: once
d_gene: NA
len: 15
CDR3aa: CASSKYYLGDYEQYF
CDR3nt: TGTGCCAGCAGTAAGTACTACCTCGGGGACTACGAGCAGTACTTC

j_gene: TRBJ1-1
v_gene: TRBV28
abundance: NA
d_gene: NA
len: 12
CDR3aa: CASKTHNTEAFF
CDR3nt: TGTGCCAGCAAAACACATAACACTGAAGCTTTCTTT

j_gene: TRBJ1-1
v_gene: TRBV9
abundance: NA
d_gene: NA
len: 15
CDR3aa: CASTPQGYPNTEAFF
CDR3nt: TGTGCCAGCACCCCTCAGGGGTATCCGAACACTGAAGCTTTCTTT

j_gene: TRBJ1-2
v_gene: TRBV5-6
abundance: NA
d_gene: NA
len: 14
CDR3aa: CASSAGRRNYGYTF
CDR3nt: TGTGCCAGCAGCGCGGGCAGAAGGAACTATGGCTACACCTTC

j_gene: TRBJ1-2
v_gene: TRBV5-6
abundance: few
d_gene: NA
len: 14
CDR3aa: CASRGTGPNYGYTF
CDR3nt: TGTGCCAGCAGGGGAACAGGGCCTAACTATGGCTACACCTTC

j_gene: TRBJ2-7
v_gene: TRBV6-1
abundance: NA
d_gene: TRBD2
len: 13
CDR3aa: CASSASGAPKQYF
CDR3nt: TGTGCCAGCAGTGCTAGCGGGGCCCCCAAGCAGTACTTC

j_gene: TRBJ2-5
v_gene: TRBV7-2
abundance: NA
d_gene: TRBD1
len: 14
CDR3aa: CASSPDRVQETQYF
CDR3nt: TGTGCCAGCAGCCCCGACAGGGTACAAGAGACCCAGTACTTC

j_gene: TRBJ1-1
v_gene: TRBV6-5
abundance: NA
d_gene: NA
len: 14
CDR3aa: CASSYSRGNTEAFF
CDR3nt: TGTGCCAGCAGTTATTCACGGGGAAACACTGAAGCTTTCTTT

j_gene: TRBJ2-7
v_gene: TRBV6-5
abundance: NA
d_gene: TRBD2
len: 15
CDR3aa: CASSTARTSGSEQYF
CDR3nt: TGTGCCAGCAGTACGGCGAGGACTAGCGGAAGCGAGCAGTACTTC

j_gene: TRBJ1-1
v_gene: TRBV28
abundance: NA
d_gene: NA
len: 13
CDR3aa: CASIDRMNTEAFF
CDR3nt: TGTGCCAGCATAGACAGAATGAACACTGAAGCTTTCTTT

j_gene: TRBJ1-2
v_gene: TRBV29-1
abundance: NA
d_gene: NA
len: 13
CDR3aa: CSVTDKLNYGYTF
CDR3nt: TGCAGTGTAACTGATAAGCTTAACTATGGCTACACCTTC

j_gene: TRBJ1-5
v_gene: TRBV27
abundance: few
d_gene: NA
len: 13
CDR3aa: CASRLYSNQPQHF
CDR3nt: TGTGCCAGCAGGCTCTATAGCAATCAGCCCCAGCATTTT

j_gene: TRBJ2-1
v_gene: TRBV5-1
abundance: NA
d_gene: NA
len: 14
CDR3aa: CASSLVGGDNEQFF
CDR3nt: TGCGCCAGCAGCTTGGTTGGCGGAGACAATGAGCAGTTCTTC

j_gene: TRBJ1-2
v_gene: TRBV27
abundance: once
d_gene: TRBD1
len: 15
CDR3aa: CASSYLSPGQYGYTF
CDR3nt: TGTGCCAGCAGTTACCTTTCTCCGGGACAGTATGGCTACACCTTC

j_gene: TRBJ1-1
v_gene: TRBV5-1
abundance: NA
d_gene: TRBD1
len: 14
CDR3aa: CASSPDRVVTEAFF
CDR3nt: TGCGCCAGCAGCCCGGACAGGGTAGTCACTGAAGCTTTCTTT

j_gene: TRBJ1-2
v_gene: TRBV19
abundance: NA
d_gene: NA
len: 13
CDR3aa: CASSISGNYGYTF
CDR3nt: TGTGCCAGTAGTATCTCAGGGAACTATGGCTACACCTTC

j_gene: TRBJ2-5
v_gene: TRBV5-4
abundance: NA
d_gene: NA
len: 14
CDR3aa: CASSLTGYQETQYF
CDR3nt: TGTGCCAGCAGCTTGACAGGGTACCAAGAGACCCAGTACTTC